Below, 17 T cell receptor beta chains from the same sample are listed, as sequenced in a study of spatial heterogeneity in lung cancer. Time point in this sample: sample taken at primary tumor resection. The input material, whole RNA from tumor, nontumor lung or frozen PBMC, was sequenced unsorted. TCRdb re-called the 5' RACE reads with MiXCR, one entry per CDR3 protein. Counted here are 45,000 or so distinct CDR3 sequences, less than 9% occurring once; the ten biggest clones make up around an eighth. The sequences come from PBMCs, collected at surgery. The receptors derive from a female donor with early-stage non-small cell lung cancer.

At least ten counts were recorded for this clonotype. The chain recombines TRBV20-1 with TRBJ2-5; 7 bases are a match to TRBD1. The germline V gene has CDR1 DFQATT and CDR2 SNEGSKA (reference sequence). The CDR3 loop spans 13 amino acids. The DNA of the CDR3 is TGCAGCGCAAGGGGACAGCAGCAAGAGACCCAGTACTTC. This sequence encodes CSARGQQQETQYF.

This clonotype came up a few times. The V call is TRBV3-1, the J call TRBJ1-5; D possibly corresponds to TRBD1 (5 bases). Trimming pared 4 bases from V and 0 bases from J, leaving 10 bases between. The CDR3 runs to 15 residues. Germline CDR1 and CDR2: LGHDT and YNNKEL (reference sequence). CDR3 bases: TGTGCCAGCAGCCCCGGGGGGTCTAGCAATCAGCCCCAGCATTTT. This gives the protein CASSPGGSSNQPQHF.

This clonotype was observed a few times. V gene TRBV2 combines with J gene TRBJ2-2; D uncertain. CDR3 length: 12 amino acids. The germline CDR1 and CDR2 sequences are SNHLY and FYNNEI. V shed 7 bases and J shed 1 base, with 4 bases lying between them. The CDR3 DNA follows: TGTGCCAGCATCAAGAACACCGGGGAGCTGTTTTTT. Translating gives CASIKNTGELFF.

Many counts were recorded for this clonotype. The CDR3 DNA sequence: TGCGCCAGCAGAAATAGGGGTAGCACAGATACGCAGTATTTT. Translated, it gives CASRNRGSTDTQYF. This chain joins TRBV5-1 and TRBJ2-3; possible D gene TRBD1, 5 bases. The ends were cut back, 5 bases at V and 0 bases at J, with 10 bases in the middle. The CDR3 is made up of 14 amino acids. Germline V gene lookup returns CDR1 SGHRS and CDR2 YFSETQ.

This clonotype occurred many times. This chain links TRBV7-9 with TRBJ2-2; D perhaps matches TRBD1 (6 bases). The CDR3 length is 15 residues. Germline V gene lookup returns CDR1 SEHNR and CDR2 FQNEAQ (reference sequence). V shed 0 bases and J shed 4 bases, with 9 bases lying between them. CDR3 protein: CASSLAGGLTGELFF. The CDR3 coding sequence is TGTGCCAGCAGCTTAGCAGGGGGTCTCACCGGGGAGCTGTTTTTT.

The sample holds many counts of this clonotype. CDR3 amino acids: CASRGGENSNQPQHF. The CDR3 DNA reads as TGTGCCAGCCGTGGGGGGGAAAACAGCAATCAGCCCCAGCATTTT. The rearrangement uses TRBV2 and TRBJ1-5; a weak D match, TRBD1 (5 bases). The CDR3 extends over 15 amino acids. Germline-derived CDR1 and CDR2 are SNHLY and FYNNEI. Trimming removed 8 bases from V and 1 base from J, with 15 bases in between.

This clonotype appeared many times. This chain uses TRBV1 with TRBJ2-6. TRBV1 is a recognized pseudogene. The CDR3 is 16 residues long. The CDR3 sequence: CTSSPSFPSGANVLTF. DNA of the CDR3: TGCACCAGCAGCCCCTCTTTCCCCTCTGGGGCCAACGTCCTGACTTTC.

This clonotype was detected ten times or more. This rearrangement joins TRBV18 to TRBJ1-4; 7 nucleotides align to TRBD1. The germline gives CDR1 KGHSH, CDR2 LQKENI. J gave up 4 bases and V 3 bases, and 5 bases lay outside the gene matches. CDR3 size: 15 residues. The CDR3 is CASSPGTVINEKLFF. In DNA form, the CDR3 reads TGTGCCAGCTCACCGGGGACAGTAATTAATGAAAAACTGTTTTTT.

Concerning this clonotype itself: A read error is possible here, since a much larger clone lies one base away. The chain carries TRBV7-2 and TRBJ2-1; 10 positions match TRBD2. Germline-derived CDR1 and CDR2 are SGHTA and FQGNSA. The CDR3 is made up of 14 amino acids. The CDR3 DNA sequence: TGTGCCAGCAGCCTAGCGGGGGTGTTCAATGAGCAGTTCTTC. Translation gives CASSLAGVFNEQFF.

This clonotype was counted at least ten times. The chain employs TRBV7-2 and TRBJ2-3; D gene unclear. Germline CDR1 and CDR2: SGHTA and FQGNSA. CDR3 length: 14 amino acids. Trimming removed 6 bases at V and 0 bases at J, with 10 bases between. The CDR3 region has the DNA TGTGCCAGCAGTTTGGGCCTGAGCACAGATACGCAGTATTTT. Translated: CASSLGLSTDTQYF.

This clonotype came up many times. Here the CDR3 reads CSVAQGVYEQYF. The CDR3 bases are TGCAGCGTTGCGCAGGGGGTCTACGAGCAGTACTTC. The chain carries TRBV29-1 and TRBJ2-7, with 7 bases fitting TRBD1. This CDR3 is 12 amino acids long. The V segment lost 4 bases and the J segment 3 bases; nucleotides outside the gene matches: 3. CDR1 is SQVTM, CDR2 ANQGSEA, per germline.

This chain joins TRBV12-3 or TRBV12-4 and TRBJ2-5; 7 bases are shared with TRBD1. The J segment lost 9 bases and the V segment lost 3 bases, leaving 16 bases of the junction unmatched. This CDR3 region has 16 residues. The CDR3 DNA is TGTGCCAGCAGTTTTGGGATAGGGGGCGCTTCGGGGTCCCAGTACTTC. Its translation is CASSFGIGGASGSQYF.

As for this clonotype: Possible read error: a much larger clone is one base away. CDR3 protein: CASSWGQGLFF. For the CDR3, the DNA is TGTGCCAGCAGCTGGGGACAGGGTCTATTCTTT. This chain joins TRBV7-9 and TRBJ1-1, with TRBD1 matching over 9 bases. Germline CDR1 is SEHNR and CDR2 is FQNEAQ (reference sequence). The V and J ends lost 4 bases and 14 bases, in that order; junction bases with no gene match: 5. The length of the CDR3 is 11 residues. Using reference TRBV7-9 and TRBJ1-1 for the parts outside the CDR3, the full variable domain is DTGVSQNPRHKITKRGQNVTFRCDPISEHNRLYWYRQTLGQGPEFLTYFQNEAQLEKSRLLSDRFSAERPKGSFSTLEIQRTEQGDSAMYLCASSWGQGLFFGQGTRLTVV.

The rearrangement uses TRBV28 and TRBJ2-2; 12 positions match TRBD2. CDR3 length: 15 amino acids. Per the germline V gene, CDR1 is MDHEN and CDR2 is SYDVKM. V shed 6 bases and J 5 bases; nucleotides not matched to a gene: 4. The CDR3 is CASRPTSGSTGELFF. DNA of the CDR3: TGTGCCAGCAGACCGACTAGCGGGAGTACCGGGGAGCTGTTTTTT.

Only a few counts were recorded for this clonotype. The J gene is TRBJ2-2, the V gene TRBV3-1; D is perhaps TRBD2 (6 bases). The CDR3 runs 14 residues. The V end was cut by 6 bases, the J end by 6 bases, with 14 bases between. The germline V gene encodes CDR1 LGHDT and CDR2 YNNKEL (reference sequence). CDR3 in amino acids: CASRVTSRAGELFF. The CDR3 DNA reads TGTGCCAGCAGAGTCACTAGCAGGGCCGGGGAGCTGTTTTTT.

This clonotype was found many times. V and J are TRBV9 and TRBJ2-1, with 7 bases aligning to TRBD2. The CDR3 has 16 residues. CDR1 and CDR2 (germline): SGDLS, YYNGEE. V shed 2 bases, J shed 2 bases, and the junction held 7 bases outside the gene matches. This CDR3 reads CASSVGGAGAYNEQFF. CDR3 DNA sequence: TGTGCCAGCAGCGTTGGTGGGGCGGGGGCCTACAATGAGCAGTTCTTC.

This clonotype was seen at least ten times. V is TRBV2 and J is TRBJ2-1; D gene ambiguous. Germline V lookup: CDR1 SNHLY, CDR2 FYNNEI. The CDR3 has 14 amino acids. Trimming pared 6 bases from V and 0 bases from J, leaving 9 bases between. CDR3 loop: CASRATSSYNEQFF. DNA for the CDR3: TGTGCCAGCAGGGCCACCAGCTCCTACAATGAGCAGTTCTTC.